These 8 T cell receptor beta chains originate from one sample sequenced in a study of control samples from healthy donors and cancer patients. Assay used: immunoSEQ multiplex PCR; TCRdb lists only in-frame clones, some missing. The sample has about 150,000 clones; about 91% are singletons. The sample was blood. These receptor sequences come from a woman between 40 and 55 years old in good health.

J is TRBJ1-4 and V is TRBV7-2; TRBD1 might be the D (6 bases). The CDR3 loop spans 15 amino acids. Deletions cut 5 bases from V and 0 bases from J, with 10 bases between. Germline assignment: CDR1 SGHTA and CDR2 FQGNSA. The CDR3 here is CASSPQGTTNEKLFF. Here the CDR3 DNA reads TGTGCCAGCAGCCCACAGGGAACAACTAATGAAAAACTGTTTTTT.

The rearrangement links TRBV19 to TRBJ2-7, with TRBD1 matching 11 bases. The CDR3 spans 15 residues. Trimming cost V 4 bases and J 4 bases; bases outside gene matches: 6. Germline assignment: CDR1 LNHDA and CDR2 SQIVND (reference sequence). For the CDR3, the DNA is TGTGCCAGTAGTACCGGGGACAGGGGGGGATACGAGCAGTACTTC. Translating it yields CASSTGDRGGYEQYF.

With respect to this clone: The same CDR3 is also encoded by other DNA sequences in this sample. The chain employs TRBV2 and TRBJ2-5; D uncertain. Germline values: CDR1 SNHLY, CDR2 FYNNEI. The CDR3 runs 12 residues. The V end lost 4 bases, the J end lost 3 bases, and 6 bases lay between the germline ends. CDR3 DNA sequence: TGTGCCAGCAGTGTCGTCGAAGAGACCCAGTACTTC. It specifies CASSVVEETQYF.

J is TRBJ1-1 and V is TRBV7-9; 11 bases are a match to TRBD1. V lost 5 bases, J lost 5 bases, and 10 bases stayed unmatched. From germline, CDR1 is SEHNR and CDR2 FQNEAQ (reference sequence). This CDR3 is built from 16 residues. The CDR3 spells CASSRGQGAPGTEAFF. CDR3 coding DNA: TGTGCCAGCAGCCGAGGACAGGGGGCTCCAGGGACTGAAGCTTTCTTT.

The chain uses TRBV2 and TRBJ2-5; D gene ambiguous. The CDR3 extends over 14 amino acids. Germline-derived CDR1 and CDR2 are SNHLY and FYNNEI. Between the trimmed V and J ends, which lost 6 bases and 0 bases, there was a span of 11 bases. CDR3 nucleotides: TGTGCCAGCAGGTTTGGAGAGTACCAAGAGACCCAGTACTTC. Amino acids: CASRFGEYQETQYF.

DNA for the CDR3: TGTGCCAGCAGTTCGGACGAGGGTCAGCCCCAGCATTTT. Its protein is CASSSDEGQPQHF. The rearrangement uses TRBV27 and TRBJ1-5, with unresolved D. The V and J ends lost 4 bases and 6 bases respectively, with 10 bases between them. CDR1 and CDR2 (germline): MNHEY, SMNVEV (reference sequence). This CDR3 contains 13 residues.

The rearrangement joins TRBV18 to TRBJ1-5, with 9 bases that match TRBD1. V lost 3 bases and J lost 7; bases outside the gene matches: 1. The germline V gene encodes CDR1 KGHSH and CDR2 LQKENI. The CDR3 loop spans 13 amino acids. The CDR3 DNA reads as TGTGCCAGCTCACCGGACAGGGGACAGCCCCAGCATTTT. Translating it yields CASSPDRGQPQHF.

The chain recombines TRBV18 with TRBJ1-2; D may be TRBD1 (6 bases). Trimming stripped 1 base from V and 2 bases from J, with 8 bases between. CDR3 length: 14 amino acids. In germline, CDR1 is KGHSH, CDR2 LQKENI. CDR3 residues: CASSPQQGNYGYTF. CDR3 DNA: TGTGCCAGCTCACCACAGCAGGGGAACTATGGCTACACCTTC.